The clone carrying this T cell receptor (beta chain) was counted many times. CDR3 length equals 13 residues. CDR1 and CDR2 (germline): MNHNS, SASEGT. J gave up 2 bases and V 7 bases, and 5 bases lay outside the gene matches. The template, roughly 550 ng total RNA, yielded TCR beta cDNA made with a constant-region primer. Sequencing libraries for TCR beta derived from three nested multiplex PCR rounds that used slightly modified ARM-PCR. Running roughly 10 cycles apiece, the first two PCR rounds relied on TRBV1-TRBV30 forward primers together with a C-beta reverse primer. MiXCR, applied by TCRdb to the multiplex PCR reads, yields one record per CDR3 protein. This table has 300,000 to 350,000 distinct CDR3 sequences, about two thirds appearing once. Blood RNA originated from unsorted whole blood, with germline DNA additionally extracted. This entry is derived from a study of tumor-infiltrating lymphocytes in primary liver carcinoma. Study details: Measuring about 4.2 to 11 cm across, the tumors were staged as T1-T3 N0M0. Samples returned roughly 3.65 to 7.5 million productive TCRbeta reads, a yield that was similar across tissue types.

V gene TRBV6-1 combines with J gene TRBJ2-7, with TRBD2 matching over 7 bases. The material sequenced was peripheral blood. This sequence was found in a man aged 35 to 55 with primary liver carcinoma and hepatitis B virus infection. For the CDR3, the DNA is TGTGCCAGCACCGGAGGACTAGCCTACGAGCAGTACTTC. Protein product: CASTGGLAYEQYF.